Presented here are 2 T cell receptor beta chains from one specimen sequenced in a study of Graves' ophthalmopathy and Graves' hyperthyroidism. For repertoire sequencing, the TCR beta CDR3 regions were amplified from RNA transcripts. Investigators did first-round RT-PCR with HTBI primers, then second-round multiplex PCR. TCRdb independently ran MiXCR on the multiplex PCR reads; one entry per CDR3 protein. The sample records hundreds of thousands of distinct CDR3 sequences, under 25% being singletons. Input material: peripheral blood. The receptors originated from a woman aged 18-29 years with stable Graves' hyperthyroidism.

The V gene is TRBV6-1, the J gene TRBJ2-7; tentative D call: TRBD1 (6 bases). Germline V gives CDR1 MNHNS, CDR2 SASEGT. This CDR3 is built from 14 residues. V dropped 1 base and J dropped 2 bases, with 9 bases sitting between them. The CDR3: CASSEVGQTYEQYF. In DNA, the CDR3 is TGTGCCAGCAGTGAAGTGGGACAAACCTACGAGCAGTACTTC.

This clonotype came up many times. The chain employs TRBV20-1 and TRBJ1-6, with D possibly being TRBD1 (6 bases). Trimming left V 3 bases short and J 3 bases short, with 9 bases between. The CDR3 has 14 amino acids. Germline assignment: CDR1 DFQATT and CDR2 SNEGSKA (reference sequence). CDR3 bases: TGCAGTGCTAGTACGGGACACTATAATTCACCCCTCCACTTT. Translating gives CSASTGHYNSPLHF.